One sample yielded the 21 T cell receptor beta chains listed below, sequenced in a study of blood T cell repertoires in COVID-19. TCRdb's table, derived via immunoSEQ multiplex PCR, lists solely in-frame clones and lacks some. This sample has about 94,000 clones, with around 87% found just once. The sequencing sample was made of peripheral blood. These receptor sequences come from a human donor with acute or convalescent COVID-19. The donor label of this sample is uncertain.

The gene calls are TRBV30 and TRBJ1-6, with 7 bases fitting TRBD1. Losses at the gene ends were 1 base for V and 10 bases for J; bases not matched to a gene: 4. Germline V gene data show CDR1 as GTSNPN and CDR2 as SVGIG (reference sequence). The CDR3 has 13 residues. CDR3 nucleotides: TGTGCCTGGAGTGGGGGGACAGCGTCACCCCTCCACTTT. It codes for CAWSGGTASPLHF.

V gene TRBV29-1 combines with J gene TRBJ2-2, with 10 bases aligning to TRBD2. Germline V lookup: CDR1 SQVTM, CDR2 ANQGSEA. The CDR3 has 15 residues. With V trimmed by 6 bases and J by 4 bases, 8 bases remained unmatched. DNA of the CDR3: TGCAGCGTCCGGGAGCGGGGGGGCGTCACCGGGGAGCTGTTTTTT. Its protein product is CSVRERGGVTGELFF.

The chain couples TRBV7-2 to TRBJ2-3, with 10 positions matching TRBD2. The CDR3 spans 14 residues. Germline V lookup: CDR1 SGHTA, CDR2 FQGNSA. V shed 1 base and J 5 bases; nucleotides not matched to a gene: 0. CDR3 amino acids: CASSLVAGGDTQYF. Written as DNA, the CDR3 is TGTGCCAGCAGCTTAGTAGCGGGGGGAGATACGCAGTATTTT.

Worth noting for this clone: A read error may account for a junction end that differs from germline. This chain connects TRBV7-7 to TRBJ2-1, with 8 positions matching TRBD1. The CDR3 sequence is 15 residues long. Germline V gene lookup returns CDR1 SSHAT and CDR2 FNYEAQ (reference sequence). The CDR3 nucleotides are TGTGCTAGCAGCTTAGAGACAGGGGACTACAATGAGCAGTTCTTC. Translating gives CASSLETGDYNEQFF.

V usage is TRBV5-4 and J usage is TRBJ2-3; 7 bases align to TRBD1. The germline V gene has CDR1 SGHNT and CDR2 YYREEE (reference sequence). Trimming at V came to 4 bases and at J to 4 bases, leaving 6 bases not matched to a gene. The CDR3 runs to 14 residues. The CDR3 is CASSAGTVADTQYF. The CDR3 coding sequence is TGTGCCAGCAGCGCCGGGACAGTTGCAGATACGCAGTATTTT.

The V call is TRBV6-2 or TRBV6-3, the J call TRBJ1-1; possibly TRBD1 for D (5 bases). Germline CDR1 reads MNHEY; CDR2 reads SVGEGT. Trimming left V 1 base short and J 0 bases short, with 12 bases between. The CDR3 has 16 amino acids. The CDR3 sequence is CASSYWGGFMNTEAFF. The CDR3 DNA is TGTGCCAGCAGTTACTGGGGGGGGTTCATGAACACTGAAGCTTTCTTT.

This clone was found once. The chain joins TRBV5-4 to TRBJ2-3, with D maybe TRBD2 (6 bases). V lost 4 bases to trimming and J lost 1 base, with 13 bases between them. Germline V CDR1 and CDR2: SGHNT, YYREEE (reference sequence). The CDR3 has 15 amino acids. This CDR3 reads CASSPPGRRTDTQYF. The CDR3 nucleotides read TGTGCCAGCAGCCCTCCGGGGAGGCGCACAGATACGCAGTATTTT.

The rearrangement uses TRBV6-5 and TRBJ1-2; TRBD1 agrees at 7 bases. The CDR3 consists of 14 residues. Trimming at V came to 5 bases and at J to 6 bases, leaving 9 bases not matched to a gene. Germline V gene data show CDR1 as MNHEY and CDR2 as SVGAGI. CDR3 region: CASSKTGTSNGYTF. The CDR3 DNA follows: TGTGCCAGCAGTAAGACAGGGACTAGTAATGGCTACACCTTC.

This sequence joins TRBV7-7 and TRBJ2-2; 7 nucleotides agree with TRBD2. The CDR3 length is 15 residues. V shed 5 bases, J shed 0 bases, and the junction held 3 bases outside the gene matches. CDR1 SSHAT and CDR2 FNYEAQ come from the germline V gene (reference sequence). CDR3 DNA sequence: TGTGCCAGCAGCCCCGCGGGGGCGAACACCGGGGAGCTGTTTTTT. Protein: CASSPAGANTGELFF.

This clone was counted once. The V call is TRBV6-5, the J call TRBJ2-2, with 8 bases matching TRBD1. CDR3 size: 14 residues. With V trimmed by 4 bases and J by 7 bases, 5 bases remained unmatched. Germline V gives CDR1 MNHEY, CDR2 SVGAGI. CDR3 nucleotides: TGTGCCAGCAGTTTTGACAGGGGAGTCGGGGAGCTGTTTTTT. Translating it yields CASSFDRGVGELFF.

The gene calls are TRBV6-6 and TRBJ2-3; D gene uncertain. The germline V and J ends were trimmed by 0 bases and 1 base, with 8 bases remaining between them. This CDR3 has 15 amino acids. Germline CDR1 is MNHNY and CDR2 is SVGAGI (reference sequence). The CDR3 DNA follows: TGTGCCAGCAGTTACTCGAACTCGGGCACAGATACGCAGTATTTT. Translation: CASSYSNSGTDTQYF.

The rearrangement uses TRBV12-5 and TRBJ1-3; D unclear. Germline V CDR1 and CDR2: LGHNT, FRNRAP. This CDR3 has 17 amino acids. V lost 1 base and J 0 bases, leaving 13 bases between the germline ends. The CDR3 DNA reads TGTGCTAGTGGTTTGGAGGGAGTCCCACTCTCTGGAAACACCATATATTTT. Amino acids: CASGLEGVPLSGNTIYF.

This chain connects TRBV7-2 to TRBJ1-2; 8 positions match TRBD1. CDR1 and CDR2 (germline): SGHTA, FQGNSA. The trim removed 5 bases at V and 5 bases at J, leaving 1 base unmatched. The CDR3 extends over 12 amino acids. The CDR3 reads CASSGQGYGYTF. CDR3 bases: TGTGCCAGCAGCGGACAGGGTTATGGCTACACCTTC.

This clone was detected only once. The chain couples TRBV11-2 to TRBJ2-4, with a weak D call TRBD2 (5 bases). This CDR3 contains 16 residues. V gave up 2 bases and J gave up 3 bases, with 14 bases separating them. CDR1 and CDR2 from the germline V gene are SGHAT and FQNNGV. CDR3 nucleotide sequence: TGTGCCAGCAGCTTATCGGGAAACTTTGGCAAAAACATTCAGTACTTC. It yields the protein CASSLSGNFGKNIQYF.

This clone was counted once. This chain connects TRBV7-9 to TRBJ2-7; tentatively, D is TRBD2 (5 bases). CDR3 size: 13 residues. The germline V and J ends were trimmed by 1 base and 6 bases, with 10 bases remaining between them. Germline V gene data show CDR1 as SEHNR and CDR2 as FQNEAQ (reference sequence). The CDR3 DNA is TGTGCCAGCAGCTTAGGATCAGGAGGCGAGCAGTACTTC. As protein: CASSLGSGGEQYF.

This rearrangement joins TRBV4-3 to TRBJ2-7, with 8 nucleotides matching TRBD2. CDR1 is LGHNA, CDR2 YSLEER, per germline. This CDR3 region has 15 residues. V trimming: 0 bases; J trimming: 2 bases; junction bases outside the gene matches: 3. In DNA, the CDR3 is TGCGCCAGCAGCCAAGATCGGGGACTAGCCTACGAGCAGTACTTC. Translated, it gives CASSQDRGLAYEQYF.

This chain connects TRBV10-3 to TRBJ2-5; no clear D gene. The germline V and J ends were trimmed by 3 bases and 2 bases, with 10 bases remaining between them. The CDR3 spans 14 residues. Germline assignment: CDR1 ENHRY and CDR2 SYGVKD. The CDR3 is CAISDSRLQETQYF. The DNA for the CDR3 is TGTGCCATCAGTGACTCACGGTTACAAGAGACCCAGTACTTC.

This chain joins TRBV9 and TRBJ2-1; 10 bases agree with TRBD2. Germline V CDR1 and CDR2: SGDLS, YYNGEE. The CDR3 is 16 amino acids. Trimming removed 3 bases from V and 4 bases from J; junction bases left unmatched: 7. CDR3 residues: CASSALPSGGYNEQFF. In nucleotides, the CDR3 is TGTGCCAGCAGCGCCCTCCCTAGCGGGGGTTACAATGAGCAGTTCTTC.

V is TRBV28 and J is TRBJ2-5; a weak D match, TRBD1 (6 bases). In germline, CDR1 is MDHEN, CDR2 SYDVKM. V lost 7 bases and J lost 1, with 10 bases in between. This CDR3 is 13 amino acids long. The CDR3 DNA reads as TGTGCCAGCAACCGGGACATCCAAGAGACCCAGTACTTC. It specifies CASNRDIQETQYF.

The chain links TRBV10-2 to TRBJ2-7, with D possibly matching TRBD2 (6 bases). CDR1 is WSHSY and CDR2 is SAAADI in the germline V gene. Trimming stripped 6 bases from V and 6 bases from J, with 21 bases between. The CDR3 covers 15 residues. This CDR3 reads CASSPGEPGRREQYF. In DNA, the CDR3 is TGCGCCAGCAGCCCGGGGGAGCCGGGGAGACGCGAGCAGTACTTC.

The CDR3 is CASRGGTSTYEQYF. The CDR3 bases are TGTGCCAGCAGGGGAGGGACTTCTACCTACGAGCAGTACTTC. This chain uses TRBV27 with TRBJ2-7, with 7 bases matching TRBD2. This CDR3 contains 14 residues. The junction had 7 bases not matched to a gene; V was cut back by 6 bases and J by 2 bases. Germline CDR1 and CDR2: MNHEY and SMNVEV (reference sequence).